The sequence of this TCR beta chain was determined in a study of immune characterization of retroperitoneal liposarcoma (dated by TCRdb to 2018 to 2020). Library preparation was by PCR. The data were produced on a NextSeq 500. TCRdb reworked the public reads: Q25 trimming with fastp, MiXCR clone assembly, productive beta chains retained. Each CDR3 protein appears once, grouped with its most common genes and DNA. In all, the sample holds about 10,000 distinct CDR3 sequences, and roughly 20% of those were seen once. The ten largest account for around 9.3% of the sample. CDR1 WNHNN and CDR2 SYGVQD are derived from the germline V gene (reference sequence). The CDR3 numbers 15 residues from cysteine through phenylalanine. CDR3 DNA is the only sequence kept; it has 45 bases, read in frame from the first base. Trimming takes 8 bases off V and 2 bases off J; junction bases not matched to a gene: 7. Points on this clonotype: It lacks a known antigen. No qualities accompany the bases; no much larger clone lies one base away.

Material for sequencing was blood. This receptor chain uses TRBV10-1 and TRBJ2-2, and TRBD2 aligns with 8 junction nucleotides. The receptor was isolated from a female donor with retroperitoneal liposarcoma. The CDR3 in this case is CASSGGGCNTGELFF. The DNA sequence is as follows: TGCGCCAGCTCGGGGGGGGGCTGTAACACCGGGGAGCTGTTTTTT.